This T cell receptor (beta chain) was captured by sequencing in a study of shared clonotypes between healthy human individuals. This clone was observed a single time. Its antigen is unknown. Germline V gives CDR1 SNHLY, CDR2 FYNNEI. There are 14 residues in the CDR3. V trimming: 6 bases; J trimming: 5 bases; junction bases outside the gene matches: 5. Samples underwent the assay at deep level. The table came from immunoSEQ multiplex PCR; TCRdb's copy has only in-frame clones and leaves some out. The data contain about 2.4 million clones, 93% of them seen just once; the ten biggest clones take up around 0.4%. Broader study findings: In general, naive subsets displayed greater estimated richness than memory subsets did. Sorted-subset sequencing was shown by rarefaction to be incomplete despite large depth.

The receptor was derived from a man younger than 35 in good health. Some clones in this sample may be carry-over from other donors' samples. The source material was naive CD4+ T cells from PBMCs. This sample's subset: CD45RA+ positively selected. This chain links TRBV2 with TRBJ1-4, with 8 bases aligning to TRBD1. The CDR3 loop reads CASRFGQGNEKLFF. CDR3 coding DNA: TGTGCCAGCAGGTTCGGACAGGGAAATGAAAAACTGTTTTTT.